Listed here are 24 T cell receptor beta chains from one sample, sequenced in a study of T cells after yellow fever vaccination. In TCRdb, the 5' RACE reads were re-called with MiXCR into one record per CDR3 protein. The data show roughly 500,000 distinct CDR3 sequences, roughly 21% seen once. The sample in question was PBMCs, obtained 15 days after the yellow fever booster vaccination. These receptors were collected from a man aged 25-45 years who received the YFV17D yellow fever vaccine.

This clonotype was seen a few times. The CDR3 DNA is TGTGCCAGCACTGAAGTGAGTAACACTGAAGCTTTCTTT. Amino acid sequence: CASTEVSNTEAFF. The gene calls are TRBV7-9 and TRBJ1-1; D is uncertain. The CDR3 has 13 residues. The germline V and J ends were trimmed by 7 bases and 2 bases, with 11 bases remaining between them. The V gene's germline CDR1 is SEHNR and CDR2 FQNEAQ (reference sequence).

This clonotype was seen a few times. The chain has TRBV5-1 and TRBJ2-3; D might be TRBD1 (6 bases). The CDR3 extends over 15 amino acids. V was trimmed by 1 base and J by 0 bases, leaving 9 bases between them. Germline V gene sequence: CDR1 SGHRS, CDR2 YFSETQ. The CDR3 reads CASSLRTESTDTQYF. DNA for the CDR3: TGCGCCAGCAGCTTGAGGACAGAGAGCACAGATACGCAGTATTTT.

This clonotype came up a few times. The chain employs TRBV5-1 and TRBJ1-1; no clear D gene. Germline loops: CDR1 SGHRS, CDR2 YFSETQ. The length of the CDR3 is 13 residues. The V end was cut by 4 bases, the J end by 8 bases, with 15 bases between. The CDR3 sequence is CASSQGPDGEAFF. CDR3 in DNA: TGCGCCAGCAGCCAAGGACCCGACGGAGAAGCTTTCTTT.

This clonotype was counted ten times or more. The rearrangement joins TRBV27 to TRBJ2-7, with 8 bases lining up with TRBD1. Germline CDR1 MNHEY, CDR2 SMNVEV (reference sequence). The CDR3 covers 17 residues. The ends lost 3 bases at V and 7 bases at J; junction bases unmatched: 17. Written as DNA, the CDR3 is TGTGCCAGCAGTTTCTCATTTCCTGTGACAGGGGCGAGGGAGCAGTACTTC. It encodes CASSFSFPVTGAREQYF.

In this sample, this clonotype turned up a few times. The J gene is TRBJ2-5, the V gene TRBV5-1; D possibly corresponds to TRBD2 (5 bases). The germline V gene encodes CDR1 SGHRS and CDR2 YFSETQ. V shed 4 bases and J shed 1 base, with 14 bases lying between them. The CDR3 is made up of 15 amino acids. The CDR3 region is CASSPTPGFQETQYF. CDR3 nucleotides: TGCGCCAGCAGCCCCACCCCGGGATTCCAAGAGACCCAGTACTTC.

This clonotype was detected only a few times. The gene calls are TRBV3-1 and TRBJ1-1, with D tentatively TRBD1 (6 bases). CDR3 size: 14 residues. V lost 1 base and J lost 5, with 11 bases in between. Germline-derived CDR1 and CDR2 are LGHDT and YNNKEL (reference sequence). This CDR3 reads CASSQGRTATEAFF. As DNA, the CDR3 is TGTGCCAGCAGCCAAGGCAGGACAGCGACTGAAGCTTTCTTT.

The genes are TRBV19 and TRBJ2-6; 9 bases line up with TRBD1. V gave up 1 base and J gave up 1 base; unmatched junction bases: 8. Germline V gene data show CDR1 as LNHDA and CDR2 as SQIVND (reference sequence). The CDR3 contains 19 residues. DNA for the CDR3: TGTGCCAGTAGTATAGGAAGGCGGACAGGGGTTTCTGGGGCCAACGTCCTGACTTTC. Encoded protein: CASSIGRRTGVSGANVLTF.

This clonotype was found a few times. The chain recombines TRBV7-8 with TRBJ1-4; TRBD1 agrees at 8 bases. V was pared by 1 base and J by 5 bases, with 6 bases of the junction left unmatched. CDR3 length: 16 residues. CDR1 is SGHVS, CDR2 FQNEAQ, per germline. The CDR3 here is CASSLVGGTGNEKLFF. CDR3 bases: TGTGCCAGCAGCTTAGTAGGGGGGACAGGCAATGAAAAACTGTTTTTT.

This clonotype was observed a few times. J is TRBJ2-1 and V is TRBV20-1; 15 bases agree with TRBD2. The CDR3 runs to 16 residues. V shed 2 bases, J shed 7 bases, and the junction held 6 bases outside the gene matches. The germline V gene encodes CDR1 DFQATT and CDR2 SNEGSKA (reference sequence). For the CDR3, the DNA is TGCAGTGCTAGACCTAGGACTAGCGGGAGGGTTAATGAGCAGTTCTTC. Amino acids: CSARPRTSGRVNEQFF.

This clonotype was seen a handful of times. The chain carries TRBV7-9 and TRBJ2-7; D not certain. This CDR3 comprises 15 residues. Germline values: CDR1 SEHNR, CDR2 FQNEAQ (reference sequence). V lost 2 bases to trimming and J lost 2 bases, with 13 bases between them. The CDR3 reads CASSLSGMLAYEQYF. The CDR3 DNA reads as TGTGCCAGCAGCTTATCCGGAATGCTAGCCTACGAGCAGTACTTC.

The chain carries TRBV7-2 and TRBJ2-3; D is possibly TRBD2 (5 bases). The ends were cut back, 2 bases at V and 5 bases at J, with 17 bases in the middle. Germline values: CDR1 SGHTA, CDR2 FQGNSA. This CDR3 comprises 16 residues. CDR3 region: CASSLRSRRSGDTQYF. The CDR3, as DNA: TGTGCCAGCAGCTTACGTTCCAGGAGGTCGGGAGATACGCAGTATTTT.

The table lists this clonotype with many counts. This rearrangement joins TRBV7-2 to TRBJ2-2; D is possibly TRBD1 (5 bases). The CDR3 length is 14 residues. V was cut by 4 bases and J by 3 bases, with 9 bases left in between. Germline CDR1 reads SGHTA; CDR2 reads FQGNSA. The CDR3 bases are TGTGCCAGCAGCTCAGACAGAGACACCGGGGAGCTGTTTTTT. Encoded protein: CASSSDRDTGELFF.

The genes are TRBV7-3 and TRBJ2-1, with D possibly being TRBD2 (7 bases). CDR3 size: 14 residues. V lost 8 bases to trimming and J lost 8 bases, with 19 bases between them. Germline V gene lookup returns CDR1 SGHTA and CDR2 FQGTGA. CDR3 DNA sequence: TGTGCCAGCTCCATCGGCGGGGGCTTAGATGAGCAGTTCTTC. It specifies CASSIGGGLDEQFF.

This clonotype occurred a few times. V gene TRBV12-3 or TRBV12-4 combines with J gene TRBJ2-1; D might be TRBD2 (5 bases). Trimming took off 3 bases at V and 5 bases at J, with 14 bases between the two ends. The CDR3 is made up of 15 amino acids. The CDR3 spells CASSFTTPGDNEQFF. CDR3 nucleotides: TGTGCCAGCAGTTTCACGACCCCCGGGGACAATGAGCAGTTCTTC.

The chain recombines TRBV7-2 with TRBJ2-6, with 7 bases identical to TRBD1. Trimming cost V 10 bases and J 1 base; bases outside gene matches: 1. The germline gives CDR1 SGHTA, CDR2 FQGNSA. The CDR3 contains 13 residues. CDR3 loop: CANRGSGANVLTF. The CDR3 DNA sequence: TGTGCCAACAGGGGATCTGGGGCCAACGTCCTGACTTTC.

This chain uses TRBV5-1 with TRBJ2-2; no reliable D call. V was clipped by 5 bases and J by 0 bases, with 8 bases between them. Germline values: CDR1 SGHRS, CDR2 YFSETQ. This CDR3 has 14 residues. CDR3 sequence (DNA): TGCGCCAGCAGTGTGAACCCGAACACCGGGGAGCTGTTTTTT. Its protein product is CASSVNPNTGELFF.

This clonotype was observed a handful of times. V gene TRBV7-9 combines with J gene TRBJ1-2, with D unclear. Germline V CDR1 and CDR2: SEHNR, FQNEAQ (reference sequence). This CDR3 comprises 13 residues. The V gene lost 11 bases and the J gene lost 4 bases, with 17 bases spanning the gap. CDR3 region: CASAGVGSYGYTF. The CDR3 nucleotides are TGTGCCTCCGCGGGAGTGGGCAGCTATGGCTACACCTTC.

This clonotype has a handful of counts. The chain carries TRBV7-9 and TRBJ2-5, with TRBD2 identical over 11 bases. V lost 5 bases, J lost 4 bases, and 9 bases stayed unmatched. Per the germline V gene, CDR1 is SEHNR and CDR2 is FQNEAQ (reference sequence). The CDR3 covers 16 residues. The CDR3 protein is CASSQGLADPLETQYF. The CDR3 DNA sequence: TGTGCCAGCAGCCAGGGACTAGCGGACCCTCTAGAGACCCAGTACTTC. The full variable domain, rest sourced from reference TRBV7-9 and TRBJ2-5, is DTGVSQNPRHKITKRGQNVTFRCDPISEHNRLYWYRQTLGQGPEFLTYFQNEAQLEKSRLLSDRFSAERPKGSFSTLEIQRTEQGDSAMYLCASSQGLADPLETQYFGPGTRLLVL.

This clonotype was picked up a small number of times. CDR3 coding DNA: TGCGCCAGCAGCTTGGTGTACTCAGACAATGAGCAGTTCTTC. Translation: CASSLVYSDNEQFF. The chain uses TRBV5-1 and TRBJ2-1, with D uncertain. CDR1 is SGHRS, CDR2 YFSETQ, per germline. V lost 0 bases and J lost 5, with 9 bases in between. This CDR3 comprises 14 residues.

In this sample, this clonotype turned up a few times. CDR3 protein: CSARDWKGFEQFF. DNA of the CDR3: TGCAGTGCTAGAGATTGGAAGGGCTTTGAGCAGTTCTTC. V gene TRBV20-1 combines with J gene TRBJ2-1; D unresolved. The CDR3 spans 13 residues. Germline lookup yields CDR1 DFQATT and CDR2 SNEGSKA (reference sequence). V was pared by 0 bases and J by 9 bases, with 12 bases between.

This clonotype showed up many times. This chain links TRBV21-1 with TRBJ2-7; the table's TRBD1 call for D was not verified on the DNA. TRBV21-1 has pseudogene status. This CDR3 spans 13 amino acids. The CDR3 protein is CASTGGSSYEQYF. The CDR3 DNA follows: TGTGCCAGCACCGGGGGGTCCTCCTACGAGCAGTACTTC.

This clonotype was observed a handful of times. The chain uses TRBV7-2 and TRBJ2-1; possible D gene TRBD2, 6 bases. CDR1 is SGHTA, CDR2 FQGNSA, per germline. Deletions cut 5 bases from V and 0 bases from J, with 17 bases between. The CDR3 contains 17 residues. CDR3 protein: CASSGRTSFYSYNEQFF. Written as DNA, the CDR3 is TGTGCCAGCAGCGGAAGAACTAGCTTCTACTCCTACAATGAGCAGTTCTTC.

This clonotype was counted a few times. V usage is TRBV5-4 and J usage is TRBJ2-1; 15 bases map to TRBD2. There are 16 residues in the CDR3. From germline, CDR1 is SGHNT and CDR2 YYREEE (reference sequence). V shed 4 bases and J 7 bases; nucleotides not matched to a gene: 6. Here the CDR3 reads CASSPGLAGGGNEQFF. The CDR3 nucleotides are TGTGCCAGCAGCCCTGGACTAGCGGGAGGGGGGAATGAGCAGTTCTTC.

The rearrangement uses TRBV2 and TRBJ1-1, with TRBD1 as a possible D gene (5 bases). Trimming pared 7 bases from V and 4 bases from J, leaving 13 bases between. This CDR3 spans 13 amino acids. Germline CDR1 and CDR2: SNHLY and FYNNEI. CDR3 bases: TGTGCCAGCAATAGACAGACGGGCACTGAAGCTTTCTTT. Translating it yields CASNRQTGTEAFF.